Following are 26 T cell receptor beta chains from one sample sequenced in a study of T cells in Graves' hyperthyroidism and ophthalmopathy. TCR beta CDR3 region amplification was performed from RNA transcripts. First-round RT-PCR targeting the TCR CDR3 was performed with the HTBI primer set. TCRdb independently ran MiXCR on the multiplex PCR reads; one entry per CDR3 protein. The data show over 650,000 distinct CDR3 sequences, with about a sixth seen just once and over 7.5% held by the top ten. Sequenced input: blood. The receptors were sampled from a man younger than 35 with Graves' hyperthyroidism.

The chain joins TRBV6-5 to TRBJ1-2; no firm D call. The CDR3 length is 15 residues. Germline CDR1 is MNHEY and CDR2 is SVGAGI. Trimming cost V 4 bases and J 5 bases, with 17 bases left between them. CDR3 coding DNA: TGTGCCAGCAGTTCCCCCCCAGCAGATAGATATGGCTACACCTTC. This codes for CASSSPPADRYGYTF.

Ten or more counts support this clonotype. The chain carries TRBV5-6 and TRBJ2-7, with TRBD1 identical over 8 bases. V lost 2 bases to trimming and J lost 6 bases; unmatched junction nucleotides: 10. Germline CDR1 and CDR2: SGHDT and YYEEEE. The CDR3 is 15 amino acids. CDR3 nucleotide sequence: TGTGCCAGCAGCTTTATTAGGACAGGGCTAGGCGAGCAGTACTTC. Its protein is CASSFIRTGLGEQYF.

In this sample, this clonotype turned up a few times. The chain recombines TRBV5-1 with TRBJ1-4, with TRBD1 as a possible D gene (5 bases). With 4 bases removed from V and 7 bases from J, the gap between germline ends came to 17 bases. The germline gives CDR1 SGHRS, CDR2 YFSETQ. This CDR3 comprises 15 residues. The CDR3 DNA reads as TGCGCCAGCAGCCCAGGTGGGGCAGGTCCTGAAAAACTGTTTTTT. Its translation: CASSPGGAGPEKLFF. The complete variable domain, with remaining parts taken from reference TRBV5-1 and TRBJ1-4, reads KAGVTQTPRYLIKTRGQQVTLSCSPISGHRSVSWYQQTPGQGLQFLFEYFSETQRNKGNFPGRFSGRQFSNSRSEMNVSTLELGDSALYLCASSPGGAGPEKLFFGSGTQLSVL.

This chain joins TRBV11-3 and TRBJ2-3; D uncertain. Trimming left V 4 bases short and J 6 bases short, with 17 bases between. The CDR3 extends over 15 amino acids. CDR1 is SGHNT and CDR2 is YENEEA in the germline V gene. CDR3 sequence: CASSSPFGEEDTQYF. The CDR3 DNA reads TGTGCCAGCAGCTCGCCCTTCGGAGAGGAGGATACGCAGTATTTT. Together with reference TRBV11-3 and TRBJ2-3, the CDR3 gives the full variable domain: EAGVVQSPRYKIIEKKQPVAFWCNPISGHNTLYWYLQNLGQGPELLIRYENEEAVDDSQLPKDRFSAERLKGVDSTLKIQPAELGDSAVYLCASSSPFGEEDTQYFGPGTRLTVL.

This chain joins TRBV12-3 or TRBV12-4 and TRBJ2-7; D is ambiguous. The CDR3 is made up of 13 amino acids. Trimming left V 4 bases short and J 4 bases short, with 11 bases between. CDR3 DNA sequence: TGTGCCAGCAGTTCCCTTAATCAGTACGAGCAGTACTTC. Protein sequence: CASSSLNQYEQYF.

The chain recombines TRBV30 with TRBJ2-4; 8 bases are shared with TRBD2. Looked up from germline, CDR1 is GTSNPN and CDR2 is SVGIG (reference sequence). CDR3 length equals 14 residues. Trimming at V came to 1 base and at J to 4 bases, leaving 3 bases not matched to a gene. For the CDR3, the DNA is TGTGCCTGGAGTGGCACTAGCGGTAAAAACATTCAGTACTTC. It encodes CAWSGTSGKNIQYF. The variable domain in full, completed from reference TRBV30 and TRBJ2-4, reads SQTIHQWPATLVQPVGSPLSLECTVEGTSNPNLYWYRQAAGRGLQLLFYSVGIGQISSEVPQNLSASRPQDRQFILSSKKLLLSDSGFYLCAWSGTSGKNIQYFGAGTRLSVL.

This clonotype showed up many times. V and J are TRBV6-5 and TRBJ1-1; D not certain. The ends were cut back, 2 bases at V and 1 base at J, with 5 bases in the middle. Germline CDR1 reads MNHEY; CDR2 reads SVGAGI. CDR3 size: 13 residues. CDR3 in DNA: TGTGCCAGCAGTTACACGGGGAACACTGAAGCTTTCTTT. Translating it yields CASSYTGNTEAFF.

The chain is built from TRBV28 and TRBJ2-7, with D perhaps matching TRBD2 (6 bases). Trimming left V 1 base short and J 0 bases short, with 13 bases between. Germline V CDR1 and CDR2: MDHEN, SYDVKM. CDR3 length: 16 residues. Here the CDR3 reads CASSLSPGEASYEQYF. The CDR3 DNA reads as TGTGCCAGCAGTTTATCTCCGGGAGAGGCCTCCTACGAGCAGTACTTC.

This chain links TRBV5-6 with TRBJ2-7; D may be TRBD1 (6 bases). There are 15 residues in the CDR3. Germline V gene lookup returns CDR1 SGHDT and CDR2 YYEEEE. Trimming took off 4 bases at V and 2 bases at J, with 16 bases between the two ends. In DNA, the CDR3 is TGTGCCAGCAGCCCCGTATCCGGACAGACCTACGAGCAGTACTTC. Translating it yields CASSPVSGQTYEQYF.

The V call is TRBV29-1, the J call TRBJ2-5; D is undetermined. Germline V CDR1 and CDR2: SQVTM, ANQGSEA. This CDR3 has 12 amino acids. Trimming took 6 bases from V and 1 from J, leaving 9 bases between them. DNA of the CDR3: TGCAGCGTCCAAAGAACCCAAGAGACCCAGTACTTC. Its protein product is CSVQRTQETQYF.

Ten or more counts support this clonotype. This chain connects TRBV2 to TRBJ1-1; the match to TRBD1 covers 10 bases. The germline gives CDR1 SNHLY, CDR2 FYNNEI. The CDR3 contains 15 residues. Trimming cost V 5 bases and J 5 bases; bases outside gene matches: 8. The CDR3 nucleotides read TGTGCCAGCAGTTCGGGACAGGGGCGGAGGACTGAAGCTTTCTTT. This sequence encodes CASSSGQGRRTEAFF.

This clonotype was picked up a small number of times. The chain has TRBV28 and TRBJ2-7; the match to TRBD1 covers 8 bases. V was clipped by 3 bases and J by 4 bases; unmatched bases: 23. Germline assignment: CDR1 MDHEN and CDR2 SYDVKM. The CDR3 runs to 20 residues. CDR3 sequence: CASSFYPGTGTPNRHYEQYF. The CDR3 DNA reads TGTGCCAGCAGTTTTTACCCCGGGACAGGCACCCCTAACAGACATTACGAGCAGTACTTC.

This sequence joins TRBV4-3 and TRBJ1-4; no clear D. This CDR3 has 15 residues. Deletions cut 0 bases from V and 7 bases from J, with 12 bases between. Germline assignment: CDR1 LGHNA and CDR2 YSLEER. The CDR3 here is CASSQDSRRGEKLFF. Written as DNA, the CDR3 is TGCGCCAGCAGCCAAGATTCACGGCGGGGTGAAAAACTGTTTTTT.

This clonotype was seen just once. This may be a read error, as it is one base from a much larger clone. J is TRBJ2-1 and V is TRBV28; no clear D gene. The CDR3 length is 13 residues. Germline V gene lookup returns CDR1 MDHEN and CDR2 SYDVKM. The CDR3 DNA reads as TGTCCCAGCAGTGCCAGGCCACTCAATGAGCAGTTCTTC. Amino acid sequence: CPSSARPLNEQFF. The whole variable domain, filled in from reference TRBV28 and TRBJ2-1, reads DVKVTQSSRYLVKRTGEKVFLECVQDMDHENMFWYRQDPGLGLRLIYFSYDVKMKEKGDIPEGYSVSREKKERFSLILESASTNQTSMYLCPSSARPLNEQFFGPGTRLTVL.

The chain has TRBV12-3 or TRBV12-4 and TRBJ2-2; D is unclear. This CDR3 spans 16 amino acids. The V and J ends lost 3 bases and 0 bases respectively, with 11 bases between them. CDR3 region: CASSLAISANTGELFF. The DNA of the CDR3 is TGTGCCAGCAGTTTGGCAATAAGCGCGAACACCGGGGAGCTGTTTTTT.

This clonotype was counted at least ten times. The CDR3 DNA sequence: TGTGCCAGTGGGCCTCCGGCCTACAATGAGCAGTTCTTC. Its translation: CASGPPAYNEQFF. The chain carries TRBV19 and TRBJ2-1; D ambiguous. Germline assignment: CDR1 LNHDA and CDR2 SQIVND (reference sequence). Trimming took 8 bases from V and 2 from J, leaving 10 bases between them. CDR3 size: 13 residues.

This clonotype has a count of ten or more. CDR3 DNA: TGCAGTGCTAACCTAGCGGGAGCGGGAGATACGCAGTATTTT. It yields the protein CSANLAGAGDTQYF. The rearrangement joins TRBV20-1 to TRBJ2-3, with 10 bases matching TRBD2. V gave up 4 bases and J gave up 5 bases; unmatched junction bases: 6. Germline V lookup: CDR1 DFQATT, CDR2 SNEGSKA (reference sequence). This CDR3 contains 14 residues.

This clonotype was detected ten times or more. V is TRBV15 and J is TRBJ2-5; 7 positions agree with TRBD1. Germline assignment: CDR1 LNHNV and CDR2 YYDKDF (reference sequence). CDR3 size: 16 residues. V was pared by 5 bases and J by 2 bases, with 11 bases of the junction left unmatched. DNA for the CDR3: TGTGCCACCAGCGGCATAACTCGGGACAGTCAAGAGACCCAGTACTTC. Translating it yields CATSGITRDSQETQYF.

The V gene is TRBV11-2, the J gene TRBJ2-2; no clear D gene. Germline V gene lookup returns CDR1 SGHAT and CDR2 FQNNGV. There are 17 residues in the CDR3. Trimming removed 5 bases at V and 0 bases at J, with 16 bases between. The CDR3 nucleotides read TGTGCCAGCAGCGCTAGAATAGTAACAGCGAACACCGGGGAGCTGTTTTTT. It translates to CASSARIVTANTGELFF.

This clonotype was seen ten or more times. In nucleotides, the CDR3 is TGTGCCAGCAGTTTCGTTCTAGCGCCCGGGGACGAGCAGTACTTC. Its translation: CASSFVLAPGDEQYF. This rearrangement joins TRBV12-3 or TRBV12-4 to TRBJ2-7; the D gene is possibly TRBD2 (6 bases). Trimming shortened V by 3 bases and J by 5 bases, and 17 bases separated the two germline ends. The CDR3 is 15 amino acids.

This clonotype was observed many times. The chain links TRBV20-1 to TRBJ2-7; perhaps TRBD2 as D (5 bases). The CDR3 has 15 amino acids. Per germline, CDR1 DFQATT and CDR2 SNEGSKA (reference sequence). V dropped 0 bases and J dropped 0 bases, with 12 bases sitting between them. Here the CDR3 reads CSARDLRESSYEQYF. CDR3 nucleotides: TGCAGTGCTAGAGATCTGAGGGAGAGCTCCTACGAGCAGTACTTC.

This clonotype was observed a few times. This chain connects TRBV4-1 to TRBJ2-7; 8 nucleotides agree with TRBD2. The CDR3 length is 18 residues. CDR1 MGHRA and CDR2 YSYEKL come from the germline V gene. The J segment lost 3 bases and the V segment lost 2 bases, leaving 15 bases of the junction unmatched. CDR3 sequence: CASSQSGSDGRVVYEQYF. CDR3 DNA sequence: TGCGCCAGCAGCCAATCGGGTTCGGACGGGAGGGTGGTCTACGAGCAGTACTTC.

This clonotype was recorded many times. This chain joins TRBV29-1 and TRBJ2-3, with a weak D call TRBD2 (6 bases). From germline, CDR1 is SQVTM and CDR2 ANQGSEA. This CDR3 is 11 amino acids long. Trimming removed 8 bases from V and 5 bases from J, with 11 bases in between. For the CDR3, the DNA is TGCAGCCTCCAAGCGGGAGATACGCAGTATTTT. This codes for CSLQAGDTQYF.

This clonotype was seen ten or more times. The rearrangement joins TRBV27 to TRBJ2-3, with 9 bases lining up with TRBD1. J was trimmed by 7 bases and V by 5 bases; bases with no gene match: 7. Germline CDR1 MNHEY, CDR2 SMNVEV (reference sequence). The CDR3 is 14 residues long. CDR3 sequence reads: CASSIRGQGNTQYF. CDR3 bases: TGTGCCAGCAGTATCCGGGGACAGGGAAATACGCAGTATTTT.

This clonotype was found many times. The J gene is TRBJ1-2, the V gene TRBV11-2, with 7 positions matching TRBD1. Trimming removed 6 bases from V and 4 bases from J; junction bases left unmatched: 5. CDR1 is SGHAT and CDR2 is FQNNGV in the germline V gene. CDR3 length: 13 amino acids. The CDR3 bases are TGTGCCAGCAGTTCTCGGACAGGCTATGGCTACACCTTC. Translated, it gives CASSSRTGYGYTF.

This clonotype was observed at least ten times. Here the CDR3 reads CASSLARGLGTDTQYF. The DNA of the CDR3 is TGTGCCAGCAGCTTAGCGCGGGGACTAGGCACAGATACGCAGTATTTT. The chain links TRBV7-9 to TRBJ2-3; 8 bases align to TRBD2. The trim removed 0 bases at V and 1 base at J, leaving 3 bases unmatched. The CDR3 spans 16 residues. CDR1 is SEHNR, CDR2 FQNEAQ, per germline (reference sequence).